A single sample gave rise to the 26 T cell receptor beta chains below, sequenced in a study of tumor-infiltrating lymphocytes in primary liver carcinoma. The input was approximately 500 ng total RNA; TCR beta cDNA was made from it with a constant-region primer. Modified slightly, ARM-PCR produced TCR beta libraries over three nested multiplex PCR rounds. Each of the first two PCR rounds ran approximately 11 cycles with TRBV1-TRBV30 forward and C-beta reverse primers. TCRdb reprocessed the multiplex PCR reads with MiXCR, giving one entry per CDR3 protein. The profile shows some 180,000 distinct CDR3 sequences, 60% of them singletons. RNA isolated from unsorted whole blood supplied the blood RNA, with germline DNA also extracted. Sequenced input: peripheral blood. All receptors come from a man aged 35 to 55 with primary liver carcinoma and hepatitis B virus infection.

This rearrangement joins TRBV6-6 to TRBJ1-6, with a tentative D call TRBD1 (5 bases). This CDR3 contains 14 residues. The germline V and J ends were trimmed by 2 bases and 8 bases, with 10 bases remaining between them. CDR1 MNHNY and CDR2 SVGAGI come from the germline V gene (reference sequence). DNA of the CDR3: TGTGCCAGCAGTTACCAGGGAACTGATTCACCCCTCCACTTT. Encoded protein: CASSYQGTDSPLHF.

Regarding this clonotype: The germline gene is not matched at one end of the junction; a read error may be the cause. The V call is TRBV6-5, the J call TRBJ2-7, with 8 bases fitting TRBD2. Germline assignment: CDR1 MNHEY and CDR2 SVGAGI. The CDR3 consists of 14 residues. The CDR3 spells CASFPRLARNEQYF. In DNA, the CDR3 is TGTGCCTCGTTCCCCCGACTAGCGCGGAACGAACAGTACTTC.

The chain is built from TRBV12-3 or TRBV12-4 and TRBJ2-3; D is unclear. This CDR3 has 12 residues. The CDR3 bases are TGTGCTCAGCAGGCCGTGACAGATACGCAGTATTTT. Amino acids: CAQQAVTDTQYF.

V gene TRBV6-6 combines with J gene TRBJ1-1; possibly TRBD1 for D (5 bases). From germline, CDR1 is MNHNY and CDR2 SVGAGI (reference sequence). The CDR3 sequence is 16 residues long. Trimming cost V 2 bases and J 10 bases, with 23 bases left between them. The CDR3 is CASSYGRRAGPLLAFF. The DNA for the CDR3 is TGTGCCAGCAGTTACGGTCGTAGGGCGGGGCCCCTTCTAGCTTTCTTT.

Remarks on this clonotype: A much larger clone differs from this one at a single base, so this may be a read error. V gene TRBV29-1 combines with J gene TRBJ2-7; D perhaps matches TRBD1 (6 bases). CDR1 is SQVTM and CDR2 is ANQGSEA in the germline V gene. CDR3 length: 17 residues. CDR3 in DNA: TGCAGCGTTGAATGGAAGCATCAGGACAGCACAACCTACGAGCAGCACTTC. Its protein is CSVEWKHQDSTTYEQHF.

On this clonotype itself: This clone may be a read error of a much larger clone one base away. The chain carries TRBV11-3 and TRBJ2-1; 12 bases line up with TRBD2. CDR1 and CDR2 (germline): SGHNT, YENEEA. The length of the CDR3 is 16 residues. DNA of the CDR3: TGTGCCAGCAGCTTGGATGGACTAGCGGGGTACAGTGAGCAGTTCTTC. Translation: CASSLDGLAGYSEQFF.

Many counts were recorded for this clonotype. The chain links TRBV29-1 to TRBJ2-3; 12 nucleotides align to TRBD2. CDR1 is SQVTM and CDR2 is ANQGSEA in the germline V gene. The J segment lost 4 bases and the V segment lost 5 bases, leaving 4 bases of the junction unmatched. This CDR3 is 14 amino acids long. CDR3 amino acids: CSVLAGGGSDTQYF. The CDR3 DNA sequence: TGCAGCGTTCTAGCGGGAGGGGGGTCAGATACGCAGTATTTT.

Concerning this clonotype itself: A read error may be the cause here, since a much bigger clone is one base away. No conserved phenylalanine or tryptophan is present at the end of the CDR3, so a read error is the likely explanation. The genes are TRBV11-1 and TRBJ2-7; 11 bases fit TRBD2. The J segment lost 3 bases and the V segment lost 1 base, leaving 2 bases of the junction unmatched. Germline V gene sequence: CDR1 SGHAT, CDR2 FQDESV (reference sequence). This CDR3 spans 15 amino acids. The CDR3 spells CASSLELAGVYEQYS. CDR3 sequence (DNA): TGTGCCAGCAGCTTAGAACTAGCGGGGGTCTACGAGCAGTACTCC.

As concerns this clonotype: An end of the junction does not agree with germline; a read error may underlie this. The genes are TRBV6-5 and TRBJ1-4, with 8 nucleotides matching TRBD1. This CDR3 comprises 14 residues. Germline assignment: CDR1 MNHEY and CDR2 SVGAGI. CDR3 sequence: CASSPTGAGEILFF. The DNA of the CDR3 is TGTGCCAGCAGTCCGACAGGGGCGGGCGAAATACTGTTTTTT.

In DNA form, the CDR3 reads TGTGCCAGCAGCCCGACATTCTCCTACGAGCAGTACTTC. This sequence encodes CASSPTFSYEQYF. V and J are TRBV6-5 and TRBJ2-7; no reliable D call. This CDR3 comprises 13 residues. Germline CDR1 MNHEY, CDR2 SVGAGI. Trimming removed 6 bases from V and 0 bases from J, with 9 bases in between.

CDR3 sequence (DNA): TGCAGCGTTGATGGTAGCGGGTTAATCTCCTACAATGAGCAGTTCTTC. Its protein is CSVDGSGLISYNEQFF. This sequence joins TRBV29-1 and TRBJ2-1, with 7 bases lining up with TRBD2. CDR3 length: 16 residues. J gave up 0 bases and V 3 bases, and 8 bases lay outside the gene matches. Germline V gene lookup returns CDR1 SQVTM and CDR2 ANQGSEA.

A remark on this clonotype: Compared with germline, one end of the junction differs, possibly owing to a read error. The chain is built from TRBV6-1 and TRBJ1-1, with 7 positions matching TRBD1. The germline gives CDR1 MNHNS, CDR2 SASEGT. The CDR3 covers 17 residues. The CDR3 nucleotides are TGTGCCAGCAGTGATGGTCTAGGGACAGCTCTGAACTCTGAAGCTTTCTTT. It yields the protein CASSDGLGTALNSEAFF.

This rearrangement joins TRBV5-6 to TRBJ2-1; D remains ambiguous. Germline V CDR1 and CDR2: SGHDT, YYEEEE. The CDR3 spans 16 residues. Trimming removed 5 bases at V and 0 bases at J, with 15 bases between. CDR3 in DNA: TGTGCCAGCAGGGTCTCGCCGGTGGGCTCCTACAATGAGCAGTTCTTC. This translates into CASRVSPVGSYNEQFF.

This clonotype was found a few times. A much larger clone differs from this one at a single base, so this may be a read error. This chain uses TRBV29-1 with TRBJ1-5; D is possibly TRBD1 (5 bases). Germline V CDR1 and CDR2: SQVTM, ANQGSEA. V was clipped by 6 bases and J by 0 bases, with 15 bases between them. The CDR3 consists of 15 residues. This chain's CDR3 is CSVFSRDASNQPQHF. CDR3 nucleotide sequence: TGCAGCGTCTTCTCCCGGGACGCTAGCAATCAGCCCCAGCATTTT.

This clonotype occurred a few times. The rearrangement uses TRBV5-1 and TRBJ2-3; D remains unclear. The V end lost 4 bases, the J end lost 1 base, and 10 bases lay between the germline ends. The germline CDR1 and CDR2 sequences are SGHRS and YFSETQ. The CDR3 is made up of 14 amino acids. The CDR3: CASSPQVGTDTQYF. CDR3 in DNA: TGCGCCAGCAGCCCGCAAGTCGGCACAGATACGCAGTATTTT.

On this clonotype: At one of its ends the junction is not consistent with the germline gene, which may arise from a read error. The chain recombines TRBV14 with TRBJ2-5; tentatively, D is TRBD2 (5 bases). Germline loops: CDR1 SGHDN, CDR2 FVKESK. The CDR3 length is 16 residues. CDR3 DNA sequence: TGTACCAGCAGCCAAGATCGGTGTCCCCAGAACGGGGCCCAGTACTTC. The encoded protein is CTSSQDRCPQNGAQYF.

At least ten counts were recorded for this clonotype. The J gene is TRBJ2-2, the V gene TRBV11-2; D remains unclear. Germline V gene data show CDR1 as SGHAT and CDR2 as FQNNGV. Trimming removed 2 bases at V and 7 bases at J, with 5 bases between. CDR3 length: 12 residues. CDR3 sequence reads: CASSLLNGELFF. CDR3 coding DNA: TGTGCCAGCAGCTTACTAAACGGGGAGCTGTTTTTT.

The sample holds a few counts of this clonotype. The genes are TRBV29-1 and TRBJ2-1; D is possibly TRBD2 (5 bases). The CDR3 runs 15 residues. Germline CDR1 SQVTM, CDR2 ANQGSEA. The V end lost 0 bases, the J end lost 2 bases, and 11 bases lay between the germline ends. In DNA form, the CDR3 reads TGCAGCGTTGAAGAGAAAGGGAGTCCCTACAATGAGCAGTTCTTC. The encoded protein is CSVEEKGSPYNEQFF.

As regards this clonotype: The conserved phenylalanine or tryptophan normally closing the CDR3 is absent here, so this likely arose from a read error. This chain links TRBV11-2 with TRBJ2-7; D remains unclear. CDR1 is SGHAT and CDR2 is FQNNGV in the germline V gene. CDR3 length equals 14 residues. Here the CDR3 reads CANSLLGASYEQYS. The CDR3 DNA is TGTGCCAACAGCCTCCTAGGCGCCTCCTACGAGCAGTACTCC.

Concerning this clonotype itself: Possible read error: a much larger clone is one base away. CDR3 nucleotide sequence: TGTGCCAGCGGCTTAGGTACAGGATTAAATTCACCCCTCCACTTT. It translates to CASGLGTGLNSPLHF. The chain is built from TRBV11-2 and TRBJ1-6; tentatively, D is TRBD1 (5 bases). Germline-derived CDR1 and CDR2 are SGHAT and FQNNGV. The CDR3 sequence is 15 residues long.

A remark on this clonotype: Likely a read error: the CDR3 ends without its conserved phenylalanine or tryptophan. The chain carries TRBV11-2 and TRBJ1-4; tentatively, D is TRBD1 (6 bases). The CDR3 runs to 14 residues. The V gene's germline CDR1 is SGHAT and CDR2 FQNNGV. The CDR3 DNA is TGTGCCAGGAGCTTTGGGGGCCCCGATGAAAAACTGTTTTCT. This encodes CARSFGGPDEKLFS.

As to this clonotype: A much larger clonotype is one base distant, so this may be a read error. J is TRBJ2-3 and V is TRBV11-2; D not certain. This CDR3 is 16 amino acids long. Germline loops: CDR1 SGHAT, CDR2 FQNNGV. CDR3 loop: CASSVDPFRITDTQYF. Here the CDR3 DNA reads TGTGCCAGCAGCGTAGATCCGTTTCGGATCACAGATACGCAGTATTTT.

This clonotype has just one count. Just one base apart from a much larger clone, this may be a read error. As DNA, the CDR3 is TGCAGCATTCGGGGCCCTATCGGGACTGAGCAGTTCTTC. It is translated as CSIRGPIGTEQFF. The chain has TRBV29-1 and TRBJ2-1; perhaps D is TRBD1 or TRBD2 (5 bases each). The V and J ends lost 8 bases and 9 bases respectively, with 20 bases between them. The CDR3 runs to 13 residues. The V gene's germline CDR1 is SQVTM and CDR2 ANQGSEA.

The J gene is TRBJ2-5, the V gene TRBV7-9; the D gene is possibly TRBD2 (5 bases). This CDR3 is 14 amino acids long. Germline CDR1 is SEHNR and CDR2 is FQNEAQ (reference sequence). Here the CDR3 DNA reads TGTGTCGGCAGCCCGAGGGCCGGTCAAGAGACCCAGTACTTC. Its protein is CVGSPRAGQETQYF.

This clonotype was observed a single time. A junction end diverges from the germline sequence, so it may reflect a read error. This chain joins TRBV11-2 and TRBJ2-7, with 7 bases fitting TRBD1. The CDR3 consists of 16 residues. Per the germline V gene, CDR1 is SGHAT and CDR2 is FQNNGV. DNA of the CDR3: TGTGACAGCAACGTAAGCAGGGGGACGGGATTATACGAGCAGTACTTC. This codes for CDSNVSRGTGLYEQYF.

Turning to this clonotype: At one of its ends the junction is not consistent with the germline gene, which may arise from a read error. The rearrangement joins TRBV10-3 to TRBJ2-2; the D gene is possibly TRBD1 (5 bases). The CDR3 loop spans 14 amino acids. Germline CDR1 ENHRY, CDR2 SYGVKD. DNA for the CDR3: TGTGCCATCAGTGAAGGGGTGAACACCGAGGAGCTGTTTTTT. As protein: CAISEGVNTEELFF.